This T cell receptor beta chain is from a study of T cells in Graves' hyperthyroidism and ophthalmopathy. Study details: Peripheral blood specimens were obtained at initial diagnosis, prior to any treatment. Overall study findings and caveats: Onset of ophthalmopathy came a median approximately 6.9 months after the model predicted it. Appearing also in blood were most of the thyroid clonotypes expanded above 0.001.

Amplification targeted TCR beta CDR3 regions from RNA transcripts. First-round RT-PCR of the TCR CDR3 relied on the HTBI primer set. Using its own MiXCR run on the multiplex PCR reads, TCRdb lists one record per CDR3 protein. The profile shows around 240,000 distinct CDR3 sequences, less than 20% of them singletons. The germline CDR1 and CDR2 sequences are MGHRA and YSYEKL. With 3 bases removed from V and 3 bases from J, the gap between germline ends came to 8 bases. There are 13 residues in the CDR3. This clonotype has at least ten counts. Its antigen is undetermined. Reasons for excluding patients were uncontrolled infection, other autoimmune disease, pregnancy or lactation.

This TCR derives from a woman between 18 and 30 years old with Graves' ophthalmopathy. V and J are TRBV4-1 and TRBJ1-1; possibly TRBD1 for D (5 bases). Sequences were obtained from blood. The CDR3, as DNA: TGCGCCAGCAGCCAGGGACCTTACACTGAAGCTTTCTTT. This gives the protein CASSQGPYTEAFF.